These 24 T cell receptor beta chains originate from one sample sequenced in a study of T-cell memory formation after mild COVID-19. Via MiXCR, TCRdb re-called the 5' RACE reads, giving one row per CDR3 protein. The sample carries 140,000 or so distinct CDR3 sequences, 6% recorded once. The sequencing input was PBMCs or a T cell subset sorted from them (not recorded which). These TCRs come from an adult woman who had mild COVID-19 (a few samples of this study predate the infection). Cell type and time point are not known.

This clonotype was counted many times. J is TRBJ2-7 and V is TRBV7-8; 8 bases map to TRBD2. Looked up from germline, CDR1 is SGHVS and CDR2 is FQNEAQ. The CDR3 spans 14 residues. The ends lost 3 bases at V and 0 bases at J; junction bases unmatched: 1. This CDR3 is CASSFSGDSYEQYF. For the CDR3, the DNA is TGTGCCAGCAGCTTTAGCGGGGACTCCTACGAGCAGTACTTC.

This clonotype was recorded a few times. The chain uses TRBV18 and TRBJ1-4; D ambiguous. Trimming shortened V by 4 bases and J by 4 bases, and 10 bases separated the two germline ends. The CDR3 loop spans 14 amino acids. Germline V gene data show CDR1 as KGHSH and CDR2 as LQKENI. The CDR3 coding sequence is TGTGCCAGCTCACGAGGTCGACTTAATGAAAAACTGTTTTTT. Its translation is CASSRGRLNEKLFF. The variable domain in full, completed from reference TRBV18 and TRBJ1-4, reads NAGVMQNPRHLVRRRGQEARLRCSPMKGHSHVYWYRQLPEEGLKFMVYLQKENIIDESGMPKERFSAEFPKEGPSILRIQQVVRGDSAAYFCASSRGRLNEKLFFGSGTQLSVL.

CDR3 protein: CSVDPFKRETQYF. The CDR3 coding sequence is TGCAGCGTTGATCCTTTCAAGAGGGAGACCCAGTACTTC. The gene calls are TRBV29-1 and TRBJ2-5; D gene uncertain. Trimming cost V 3 bases and J 5 bases, with 13 bases left between them. Germline V gene sequence: CDR1 SQVTM, CDR2 ANQGSEA. The length of the CDR3 is 13 residues.

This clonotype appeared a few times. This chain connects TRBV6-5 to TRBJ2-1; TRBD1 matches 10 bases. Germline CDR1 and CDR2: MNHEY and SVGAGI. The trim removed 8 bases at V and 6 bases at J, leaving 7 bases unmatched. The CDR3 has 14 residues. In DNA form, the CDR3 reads TGTGCCAGCGCATTGAGGACAGGGGGCAATGAGCAGTTCTTC. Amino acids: CASALRTGGNEQFF.

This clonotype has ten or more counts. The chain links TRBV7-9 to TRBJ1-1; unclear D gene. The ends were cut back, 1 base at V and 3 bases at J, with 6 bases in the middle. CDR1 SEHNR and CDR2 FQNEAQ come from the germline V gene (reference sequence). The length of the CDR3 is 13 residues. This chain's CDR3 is CASSLGMDTEAFF. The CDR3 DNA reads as TGTGCCAGCAGCTTAGGAATGGACACTGAAGCTTTCTTT.

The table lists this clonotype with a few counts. The CDR3 loop is CASSFGVRTEAFF. In nucleotides, the CDR3 is TGTGCCAGCAGCTTCGGGGTCCGGACTGAAGCTTTCTTT. The V call is TRBV7-3, the J call TRBJ1-1; no firm D call. Germline-derived CDR1 and CDR2 are SGHTA and FQGTGA. The V end lost 3 bases, the J end lost 5 bases, and 10 bases lay between the germline ends. This CDR3 has 13 amino acids.

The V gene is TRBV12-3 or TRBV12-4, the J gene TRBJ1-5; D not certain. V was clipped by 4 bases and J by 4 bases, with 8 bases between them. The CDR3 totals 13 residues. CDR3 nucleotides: TGTGCCAGCAGTTCGGAGCAGAATCAGCCCCAGCATTTT. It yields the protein CASSSEQNQPQHF.

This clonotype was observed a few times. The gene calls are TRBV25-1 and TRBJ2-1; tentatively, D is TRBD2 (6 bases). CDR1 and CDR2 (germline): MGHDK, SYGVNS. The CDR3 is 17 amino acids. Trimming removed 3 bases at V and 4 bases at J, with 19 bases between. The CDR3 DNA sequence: TGTGCCAGCAGTGAGTCCCTTGGAGGGGCGAGATACAATGAGCAGTTCTTC. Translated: CASSESLGGARYNEQFF. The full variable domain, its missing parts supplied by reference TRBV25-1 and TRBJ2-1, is EADIYQTPRYLVIGTGKKITLECSQTMGHDKMYWYQQDPGMELHLIHYSYGVNSTEKGDLSSESTVSRIRTEHFPLTLESARPSHTSQYLCASSESLGGARYNEQFFGPGTRLTVL.

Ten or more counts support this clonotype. CDR3 loop: CASMSSGYRETQYF. The DNA for the CDR3 is TGTGCCAGCATGTCTTCCGGGTATCGAGAGACCCAGTACTTC. The chain recombines TRBV2 with TRBJ2-5; D uncertain. The CDR3 runs 14 residues. Trimming removed 7 bases at V and 4 bases at J, with 16 bases between. Germline V gives CDR1 SNHLY, CDR2 FYNNEI.

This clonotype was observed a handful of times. The CDR3 sequence: CASSQDYRSGGVDTQYF. The CDR3 DNA follows: TGCGCCAGCAGCCAAGATTATCGGAGCGGGGGGGTAGATACGCAGTATTTT. The chain combines TRBV4-1 with TRBJ2-3, with 10 bases that match TRBD2. In germline, CDR1 is MGHRA, CDR2 YSYEKL. This CDR3 is 17 amino acids long. V gave up 0 bases and J gave up 5 bases; unmatched junction bases: 8.

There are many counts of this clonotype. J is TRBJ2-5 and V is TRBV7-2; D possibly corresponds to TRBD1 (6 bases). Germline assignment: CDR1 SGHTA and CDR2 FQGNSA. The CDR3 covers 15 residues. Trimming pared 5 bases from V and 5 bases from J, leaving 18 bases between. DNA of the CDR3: TGTGCCAGCAGCACCCCGCACAGGGTACGGGAGACCCAGTACTTC. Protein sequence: CASSTPHRVRETQYF.

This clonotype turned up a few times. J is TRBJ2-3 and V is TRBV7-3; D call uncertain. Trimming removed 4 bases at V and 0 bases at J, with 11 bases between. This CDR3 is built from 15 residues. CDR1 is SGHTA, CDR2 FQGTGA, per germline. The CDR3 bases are TGTGCCAGCAGCTACCGGTTGGGGAGCACAGATACGCAGTATTTT. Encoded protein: CASSYRLGSTDTQYF.

In DNA form, the CDR3 reads TGCAGCGTTGGGCCCCGGCCGGGGGCTGGCACAGATACGCAGTATTTT. Protein product: CSVGPRPGAGTDTQYF. The chain employs TRBV29-1 and TRBJ2-3; tentatively, D is TRBD1 or TRBD2 (6 bases each). This CDR3 is built from 16 residues. The V gene's germline CDR1 is SQVTM and CDR2 ANQGSEA. Deletions cut 4 bases from V and 1 base from J, with 18 bases between.

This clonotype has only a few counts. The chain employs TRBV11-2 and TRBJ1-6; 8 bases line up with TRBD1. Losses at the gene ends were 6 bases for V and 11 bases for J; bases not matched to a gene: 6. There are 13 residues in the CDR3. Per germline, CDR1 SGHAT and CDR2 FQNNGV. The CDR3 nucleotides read TGTGCCAGCAGATCAACAGGGGGTACACCCCTCCACTTT. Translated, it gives CASRSTGGTPLHF.

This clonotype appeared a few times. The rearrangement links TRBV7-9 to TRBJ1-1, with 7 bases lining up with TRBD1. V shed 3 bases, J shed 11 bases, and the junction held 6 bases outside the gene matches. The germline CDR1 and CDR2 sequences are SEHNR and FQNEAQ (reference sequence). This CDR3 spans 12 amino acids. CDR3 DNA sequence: TGTGCCAGCAGCTTTCAGGGGGGTTTGGCTTTCTTT. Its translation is CASSFQGGLAFF.

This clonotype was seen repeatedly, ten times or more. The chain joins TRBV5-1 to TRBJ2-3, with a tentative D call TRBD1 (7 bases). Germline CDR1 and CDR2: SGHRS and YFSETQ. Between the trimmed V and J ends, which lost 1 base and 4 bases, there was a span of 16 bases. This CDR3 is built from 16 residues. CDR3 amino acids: CASSLQGGEAADTQYF. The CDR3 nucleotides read TGCGCCAGCAGCTTGCAGGGGGGCGAGGCGGCAGATACGCAGTATTTT.

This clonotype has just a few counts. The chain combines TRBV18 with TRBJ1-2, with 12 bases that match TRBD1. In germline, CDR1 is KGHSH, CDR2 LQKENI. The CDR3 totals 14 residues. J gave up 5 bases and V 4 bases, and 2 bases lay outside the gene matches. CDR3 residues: CASSQGQGAYGYTF. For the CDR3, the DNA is TGTGCCAGCTCACAGGGACAGGGGGCTTATGGCTACACCTTC.

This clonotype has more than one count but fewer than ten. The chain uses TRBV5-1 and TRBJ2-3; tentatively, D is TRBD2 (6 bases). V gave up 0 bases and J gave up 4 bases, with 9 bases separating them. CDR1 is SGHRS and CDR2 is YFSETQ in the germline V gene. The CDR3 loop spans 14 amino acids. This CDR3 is CASSLAREADTQYF. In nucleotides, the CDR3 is TGCGCCAGCAGCTTGGCTAGGGAGGCAGATACGCAGTATTTT.

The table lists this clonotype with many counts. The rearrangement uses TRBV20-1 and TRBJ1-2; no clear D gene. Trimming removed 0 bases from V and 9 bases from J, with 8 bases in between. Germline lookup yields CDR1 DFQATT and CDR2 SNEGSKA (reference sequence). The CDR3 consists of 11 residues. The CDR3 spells CSARDTPSYTF. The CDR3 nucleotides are TGCAGTGCTAGAGATACCCCGAGCTACACCTTC.

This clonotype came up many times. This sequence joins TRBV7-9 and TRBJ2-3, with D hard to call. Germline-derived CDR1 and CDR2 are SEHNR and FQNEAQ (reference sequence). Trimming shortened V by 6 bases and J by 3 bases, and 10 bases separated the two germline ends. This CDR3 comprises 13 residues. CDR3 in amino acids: CASRDGMTDTQYF. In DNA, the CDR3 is TGTGCCAGCAGGGATGGGATGACAGATACGCAGTATTTT.

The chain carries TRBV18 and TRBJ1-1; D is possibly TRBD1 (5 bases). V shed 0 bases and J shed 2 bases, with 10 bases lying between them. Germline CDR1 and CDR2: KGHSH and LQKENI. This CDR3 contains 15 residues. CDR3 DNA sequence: TGTGCCAGCTCACCACCGCCGACAGCAAACACTGAAGCTTTCTTT. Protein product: CASSPPPTANTEAFF. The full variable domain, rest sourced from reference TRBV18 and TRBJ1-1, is NAGVMQNPRHLVRRRGQEARLRCSPMKGHSHVYWYRQLPEEGLKFMVYLQKENIIDESGMPKERFSAEFPKEGPSILRIQQVVRGDSAAYFCASSPPPTANTEAFFGQGTRLTVV.

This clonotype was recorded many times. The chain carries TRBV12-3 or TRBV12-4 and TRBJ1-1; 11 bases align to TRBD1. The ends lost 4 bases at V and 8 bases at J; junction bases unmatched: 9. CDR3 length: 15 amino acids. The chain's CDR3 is CASSWTGGAAREAFF. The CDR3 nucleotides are TGTGCCAGCAGTTGGACAGGGGGCGCAGCGAGAGAAGCTTTCTTT.

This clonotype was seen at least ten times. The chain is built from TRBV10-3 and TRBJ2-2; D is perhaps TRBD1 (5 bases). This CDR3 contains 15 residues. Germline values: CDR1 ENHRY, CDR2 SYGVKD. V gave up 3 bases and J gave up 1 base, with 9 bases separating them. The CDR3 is CAISESQGNTGELFF. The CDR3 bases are TGTGCCATCAGTGAAAGCCAGGGGAACACCGGGGAGCTGTTTTTT.

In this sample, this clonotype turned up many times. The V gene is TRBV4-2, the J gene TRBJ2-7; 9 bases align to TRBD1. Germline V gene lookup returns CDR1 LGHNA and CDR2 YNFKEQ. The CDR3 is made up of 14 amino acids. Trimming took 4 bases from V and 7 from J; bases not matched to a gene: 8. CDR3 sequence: CASSLDRGAREQYF. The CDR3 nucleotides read TGTGCCAGCAGCCTTGACAGGGGGGCACGAGAGCAGTACTTC.